This T cell receptor beta chain is from a study of T cell repertoires in cytomegalovirus infection (dated by TCRdb to between 2018 and 2020). With respect to the entire study: Because public TCR beta signatures pointed to carriage of CMV infection together with the matching HLA type, the HLA type of each donor mattered for the analysis. Broad study findings and their caveats: The ex vivo response was dominated by HLA-C-restricted CMV-specific TCR beta clonotypes, which also provided the single most frequent clonotype in two of eight donors. Carriers of CMV infection plus the relevant HLA type were discriminated by the cumulative frequency of public TCR beta family members in the study cohort and in an independent roughly 320-donor cohort.

Sequencing relied on an Illumina HiSeq 1500. TCRdb took the public reads, trimmed them with fastp at Q25, ran MiXCR for clone calling and kept in-frame beta chains. Each CDR3 protein gets just one entry, which takes the most common genes and DNA from the rows behind it. The sample table lists about 740,000 distinct CDR3 sequences, about 40% of them with a count of one. 2.5% to 3.5% of the sample belongs to the ten largest clones. From the cysteine up to the phenylalanine, the CDR3 has a length of 13 residues. The DNA shown is the 39-base CDR3, in frame from base 1. Taken from the germline V gene (reference sequence), the CDR1 and CDR2 loops are DFQATT and SNEGSKA. As regards this clonotype: The clone's antigen remains unknown. One end of the junction does not line up with germline, which may come from a read error.

Source material: PBMCs. The V and J genes are TRBV20-1 and TRBJ2-7; the central 7 bases match TRBD2. This receptor was identified in a human donor in good health (CMV status not recorded). Some clones in this sample may be carry-over from other donors' samples. Read as DNA, the sequence is TGCAGTGCCTTCTCCCCCCGGGACTACGTGCAGTACTTC. Its protein reads: CSAFSPRDYVQYF.